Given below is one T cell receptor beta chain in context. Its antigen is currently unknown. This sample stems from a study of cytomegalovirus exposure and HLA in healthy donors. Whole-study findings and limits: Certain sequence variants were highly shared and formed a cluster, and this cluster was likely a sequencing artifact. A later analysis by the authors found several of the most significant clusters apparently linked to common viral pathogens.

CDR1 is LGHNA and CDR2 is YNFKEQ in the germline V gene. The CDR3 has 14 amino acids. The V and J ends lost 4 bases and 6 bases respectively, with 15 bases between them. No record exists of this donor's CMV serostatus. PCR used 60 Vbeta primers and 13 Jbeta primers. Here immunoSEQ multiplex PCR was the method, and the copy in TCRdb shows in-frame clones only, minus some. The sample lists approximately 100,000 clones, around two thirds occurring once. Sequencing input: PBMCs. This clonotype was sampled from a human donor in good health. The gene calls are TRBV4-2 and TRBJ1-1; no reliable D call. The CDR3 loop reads CASSRTGKWSEAFF. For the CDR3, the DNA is TGTGCCAGCAGCCGGACGGGGAAGTGGTCTGAAGCTTTCTTT.